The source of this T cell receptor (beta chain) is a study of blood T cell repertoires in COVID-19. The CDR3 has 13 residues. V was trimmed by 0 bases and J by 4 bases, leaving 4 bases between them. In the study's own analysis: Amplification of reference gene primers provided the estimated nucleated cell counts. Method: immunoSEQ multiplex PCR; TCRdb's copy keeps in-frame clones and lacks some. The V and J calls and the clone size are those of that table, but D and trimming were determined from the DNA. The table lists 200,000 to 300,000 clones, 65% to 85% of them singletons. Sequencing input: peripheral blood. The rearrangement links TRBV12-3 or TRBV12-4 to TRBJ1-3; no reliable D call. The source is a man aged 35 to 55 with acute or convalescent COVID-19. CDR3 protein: CASSLARGNTIYF. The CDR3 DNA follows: TGTGCCAGCAGTTTAGCGCGGGGAAACACCATATATTTT.